This TCR beta chain comes out of a study of blood T cell repertoires in COVID-19. Study at large: PBMCs, B-cell-depleted T cells, or T cells provided the cDNA or gDNA that made up the material.

Germline V gene sequence: CDR1 SGHVS, CDR2 FQNEAQ. The CDR3 spans 17 residues. Trimming cost V 1 base and J 2 bases, with 17 bases left between them. Per the original data handling: How many nucleated cells were present was estimated from reference gene primer amplification. Using immunoSEQ multiplex PCR, the repertoire was profiled, and TCRdb retains in-frame clones only, with some absent. V, J and clone size were drawn from that table, and D and trimming were deduced from the DNA. The sample yields roughly 50,000 clones, over 75% seen once. This clonotype was sampled from an older woman with active COVID-19. The material sequenced was peripheral blood. The chain employs TRBV7-8 and TRBJ1-2; possibly TRBD1 for D (6 bases). In DNA, the CDR3 is TGTGCCAGCAGCTTAGGGGTCGGGGGGCGCGTGAACTATGGCTACACCTTC. Translated, it gives CASSLGVGGRVNYGYTF. Full variable domain (remainder filled in from reference TRBV7-8 and TRBJ1-2): GAGVSQSPRYKVAKRGQDVALRCDPISGHVSLFWYQQALGQGPEFLTYFQNEAQLDKSGLPSDRFFAERPEGSVSTLKIQRTQQEDSAVYLCASSLGVGGRVNYGYTFGSGTRLTVV.